The 10 T cell receptor beta chains below all came from one sample that was sequenced in a study of blood T cell repertoires in COVID-19. This table comes from immunoSEQ multiplex PCR, and its TCRdb copy is limited to in-frame clones, with some not included. In the table there are 95,000 to 110,000 clones, more than 85% of which are singletons. Sequencing was carried out using peripheral blood. The receptors shown here come from a human donor in a cohort sampled during active COVID-19.

The chain links TRBV23-1 to TRBJ2-1; 9 nucleotides align to TRBD2. TRBV23-1 is an open reading frame, and its role is uncertain. This CDR3 contains 19 residues. J gave up 8 bases and V 8 bases, and 25 bases lay outside the gene matches. CDR3 nucleotides: TGCGCCAGCTCCACCAAGAAAGGAGCGGGCGGGAGGGCCATAGATGAGCAGTTCTTC. It specifies CASSTKKGAGGRAIDEQFF.

The CDR3: CASAGDSSVNEQFF. The CDR3 region has the DNA TGTGCCAGCGCCGGGGACTCCTCCGTCAATGAGCAGTTCTTC. V is TRBV7-2 and J is TRBJ2-1, with D possibly TRBD2 on 6 matching bases. This CDR3 contains 14 residues. Trimming left V 8 bases short and J 6 bases short, with 17 bases between. CDR1 SGHTA and CDR2 FQGNSA come from the germline V gene.

CDR3 protein: CASSLGPGSYEQYF. CDR3 sequence (DNA): TGCGCCAGCAGCTTGGGCCCGGGCTCCTACGAGCAGTACTTC. This chain uses TRBV5-1 with TRBJ2-7; no definite D call. The length of the CDR3 is 14 residues. Germline assignment: CDR1 SGHRS and CDR2 YFSETQ. V lost 0 bases to trimming and J lost 0 bases, with 7 bases between them.

The gene calls are TRBV6-5 and TRBJ1-3, with D uncertain. Germline CDR1 and CDR2: MNHEY and SVGAGI. The CDR3 is 14 residues long. V was clipped by 0 bases and J by 7 bases, with 10 bases between them. This CDR3 reads CASSYSARVNTIYF. For the CDR3, the DNA is TGTGCCAGCAGTTACTCGGCGAGGGTCAACACCATATATTTT.

The chain employs TRBV2 and TRBJ1-3, with a weak D call TRBD1 (6 bases). Trimming left V 6 bases short and J 0 bases short, with 12 bases between. This CDR3 spans 15 amino acids. Germline-derived CDR1 and CDR2 are SNHLY and FYNNEI. Here the CDR3 reads CASREYRVSGNTIYF. The CDR3 DNA reads as TGTGCCAGCAGAGAGTACAGGGTCTCTGGAAACACCATATATTTT.

This chain connects TRBV6-5 to TRBJ1-2; 7 bases are a match to TRBD1. The CDR3 runs 14 residues. V was pared by 6 bases and J by 1 base, with 5 bases of the junction left unmatched. Germline CDR1 and CDR2: MNHEY and SVGAGI. In DNA, the CDR3 is TGTGCCAGCAGCCGGGACAGCCTTAACTATGGCTACACCTTC. This translates into CASSRDSLNYGYTF.

The rearrangement links TRBV6-5 to TRBJ2-3, with 7 bases aligning to TRBD2. V was pared by 8 bases and J by 6 bases, with 5 bases of the junction left unmatched. The CDR3 runs 12 residues. Germline values: CDR1 MNHEY, CDR2 SVGAGI. The CDR3 here is CASGGRPDTQYF. The CDR3 bases are TGTGCCAGCGGCGGGAGACCCGATACGCAGTATTTT.

Turning to this clone: Germline is not matched at one junction end, which may reflect a read error. The chain links TRBV7-7 to TRBJ2-5; D perhaps matches TRBD1 (5 bases). The germline V gene encodes CDR1 SSHAT and CDR2 FNYEAQ (reference sequence). This CDR3 is built from 15 residues. The CDR3 protein is CASSFLAGNQETQYF. The CDR3 DNA sequence: TGTGCTAGCAGCTTCCTCGCAGGGAACCAAGAGACCCAGTACTTC.

The chain carries TRBV4-1 and TRBJ2-7, with 9 bases fitting TRBD1. Looked up from germline, CDR1 is MGHRA and CDR2 is YSYEKL. J gave up 1 base and V 4 bases, and 8 bases lay outside the gene matches. The CDR3 contains 16 residues. The CDR3 sequence: CASSRRTGDDSYEQYF. The CDR3 region has the DNA TGCGCCAGCAGCCGACGGACAGGGGATGATTCCTACGAGCAGTACTTC.

The V call is TRBV24-1, the J call TRBJ2-1; 10 bases map to TRBD2. V was clipped by 4 bases and J by 1 base; unmatched bases: 6. This CDR3 region has 17 residues. Germline CDR1 and CDR2: KGHDR and SFDVKD. The CDR3 protein is CATSDPASGSSYNEQFF. The CDR3 region has the DNA TGTGCCACCAGTGACCCCGCTAGCGGGAGTTCCTACAATGAGCAGTTCTTC.